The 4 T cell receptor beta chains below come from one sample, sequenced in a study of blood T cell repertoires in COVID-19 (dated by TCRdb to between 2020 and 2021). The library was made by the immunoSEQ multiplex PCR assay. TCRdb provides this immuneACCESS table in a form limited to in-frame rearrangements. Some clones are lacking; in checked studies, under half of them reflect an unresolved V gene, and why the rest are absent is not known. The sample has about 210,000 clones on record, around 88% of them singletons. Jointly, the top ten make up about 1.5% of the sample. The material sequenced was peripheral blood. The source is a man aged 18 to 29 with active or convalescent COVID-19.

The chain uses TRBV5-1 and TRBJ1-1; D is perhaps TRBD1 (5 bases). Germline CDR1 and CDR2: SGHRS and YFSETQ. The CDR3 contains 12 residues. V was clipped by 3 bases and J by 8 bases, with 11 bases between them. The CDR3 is CASSSQGVEAFF. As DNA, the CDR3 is TGCGCCAGCAGCTCGCAGGGTGTAGAAGCTTTCTTT.

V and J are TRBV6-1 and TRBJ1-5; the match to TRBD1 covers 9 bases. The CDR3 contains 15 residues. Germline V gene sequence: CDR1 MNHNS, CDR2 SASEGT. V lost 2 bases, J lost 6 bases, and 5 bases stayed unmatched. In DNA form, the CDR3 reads TGTGCCAGCAGTGAATGGACAGGGGCGAGTCAGCCCCAGCATTTT. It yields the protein CASSEWTGASQPQHF.

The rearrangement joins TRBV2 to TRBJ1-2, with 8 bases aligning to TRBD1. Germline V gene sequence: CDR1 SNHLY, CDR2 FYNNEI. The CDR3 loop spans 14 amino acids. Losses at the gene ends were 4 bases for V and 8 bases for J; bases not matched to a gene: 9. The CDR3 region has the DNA TGTGCCAGCAGTGGTGGACAGGGAAGAGGCGGCTACACCTTC. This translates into CASSGGQGRGGYTF.

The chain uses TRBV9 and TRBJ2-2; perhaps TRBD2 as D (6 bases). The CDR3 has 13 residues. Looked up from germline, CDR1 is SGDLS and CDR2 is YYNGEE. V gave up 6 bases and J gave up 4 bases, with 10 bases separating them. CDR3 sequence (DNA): TGTGCCAGCACCCAGACTAGCACCGGGGAGCTGTTTTTT. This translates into CASTQTSTGELFF.